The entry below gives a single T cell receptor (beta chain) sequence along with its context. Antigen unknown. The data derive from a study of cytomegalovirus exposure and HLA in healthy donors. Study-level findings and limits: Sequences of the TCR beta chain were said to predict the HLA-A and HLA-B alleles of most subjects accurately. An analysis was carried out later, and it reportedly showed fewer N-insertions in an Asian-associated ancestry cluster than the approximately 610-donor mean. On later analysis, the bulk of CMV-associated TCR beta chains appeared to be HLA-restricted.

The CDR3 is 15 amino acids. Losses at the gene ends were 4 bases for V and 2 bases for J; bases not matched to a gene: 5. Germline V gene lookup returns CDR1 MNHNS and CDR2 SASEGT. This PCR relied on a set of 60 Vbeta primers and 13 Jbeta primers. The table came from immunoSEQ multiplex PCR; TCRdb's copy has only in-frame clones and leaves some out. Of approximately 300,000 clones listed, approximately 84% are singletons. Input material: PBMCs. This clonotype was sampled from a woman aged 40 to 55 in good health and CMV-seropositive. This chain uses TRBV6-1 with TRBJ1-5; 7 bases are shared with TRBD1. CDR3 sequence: CASSGGDRGNQPQHF. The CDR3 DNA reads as TGTGCCAGCAGTGGGGGGGACAGAGGCAATCAGCCCCAGCATTTT.